Following are 9 T cell receptor beta chains from one sample sequenced in a study of OX40 agonist ivuxolimab in advanced cancers. Data came from immunoSEQ multiplex PCR; TCRdb stores just in-frame clones and leaves some out. The sample lists around 140,000 clones; around 93% were seen once. The specimen was CD4+ or CD8+ T cells sorted from blood, collected in a trial of the OX40 agonist ivuxolimab. These TCRs come from an adult with an advanced solid tumor such as melanoma, head and neck, liver or kidney cancer.

The gene calls are TRBV5-1 and TRBJ2-7; tentatively, D is TRBD2 (5 bases). Trimming cost V 4 bases and J 6 bases, with 23 bases left between them. Germline values: CDR1 SGHRS, CDR2 YFSETQ. This CDR3 comprises 16 residues. The CDR3 nucleotides are TGCGCCAGCAGCCTGGACCGAGCGGCCGGCGCGGGCGAGCAGTACTTC. This sequence encodes CASSLDRAAGAGEQYF.

This chain uses TRBV19 with TRBJ1-1; D is unresolved. Germline V gives CDR1 LNHDA, CDR2 SQIVND (reference sequence). This CDR3 spans 15 amino acids. The V and J ends lost 5 bases and 0 bases respectively, with 13 bases between them. The chain's CDR3 is CASSFATALNTEAFF. The CDR3 bases are TGTGCCAGTAGTTTTGCTACGGCCTTGAACACTGAAGCTTTCTTT.

The CDR3: CASSYEGGTYEQYF. CDR3 in DNA: TGCGCCAGCAGCTATGAGGGGGGAACCTACGAGCAGTACTTC. J is TRBJ2-7 and V is TRBV5-1, with D possibly called TRBD1 or TRBD2 (6 bases each). This CDR3 contains 14 residues. The V gene lost 3 bases and the J gene lost 2 bases, with 12 bases spanning the gap. Germline-derived CDR1 and CDR2 are SGHRS and YFSETQ.

This clone has only one observation. The rearrangement links TRBV5-6 to TRBJ1-4; 9 nucleotides align to TRBD1. J was trimmed by 0 bases and V by 1 base; bases with no gene match: 7. The CDR3 runs 18 residues. CDR1 SGHDT and CDR2 YYEEEE come from the germline V gene. This CDR3 reads CASSLRGRQGATNEKLFF. CDR3 sequence (DNA): TGTGCCAGCAGCTTGAGGGGGAGACAGGGGGCAACTAATGAAAAACTGTTTTTT.

This clone was seen a handful of times. The chain has TRBV6-5 and TRBJ1-2, with D unclear. Trimming removed 0 bases at V and 6 bases at J, with 8 bases between. CDR3 length: 13 amino acids. Germline V gene lookup returns CDR1 MNHEY and CDR2 SVGAGI. CDR3 protein: CASSYSSGNGYTF. CDR3 bases: TGTGCCAGCAGTTACTCATCTGGGAATGGCTACACCTTC.

With respect to this clone: This specimen includes other DNA sequences encoding the same CDR3. The CDR3 reads CASSIDLTAWSNQPQHF. The CDR3 bases are TGTGCCAGTAGTATAGATCTTACAGCCTGGAGCAATCAGCCCCAGCATTTT. The rearrangement joins TRBV19 to TRBJ1-5; D uncertain. Germline V gene lookup returns CDR1 LNHDA and CDR2 SQIVND (reference sequence). Between the trimmed V and J ends, which lost 0 bases and 1 base, there was a span of 13 bases. This CDR3 is built from 17 residues. Full variable domain (rest looked up from reference TRBV19 and TRBJ1-5): DGGITQSPKYLFRKEGQNVTLSCEQNLNHDAMYWYRQDPGQGLRLIYYSQIVNDFQKGDIAEGYSVSREKKESFPLTVTSAQKNPTAFYLCASSIDLTAWSNQPQHFGDGTRLSIL.

V and J are TRBV5-1 and TRBJ2-7, with D perhaps TRBD1 (5 bases). The V and J ends lost 0 bases and 6 bases respectively, with 13 bases between them. The CDR3 contains 14 residues. Germline V gene data show CDR1 as SGHRS and CDR2 as YFSETQ. The CDR3 sequence is CASSLEGRVGEQYF. CDR3 in DNA: TGCGCCAGCAGCTTGGAGGGCAGGGTTGGCGAGCAGTACTTC.

This clone was seen only once. This chain joins TRBV27 and TRBJ2-5; 7 bases agree with TRBD2. Trimming removed 6 bases from V and 5 bases from J; junction bases left unmatched: 12. Germline loops: CDR1 MNHEY, CDR2 SMNVEV (reference sequence). This CDR3 comprises 15 residues. CDR3 sequence: CASSRLRGSGETQYF. CDR3 nucleotide sequence: TGTGCCAGCAGCCGCCTTCGCGGGAGTGGGGAGACCCAGTACTTC.

The rearrangement links TRBV18 to TRBJ1-4; D possibly corresponds to TRBD1 (5 bases). Trimming stripped 3 bases from V and 7 bases from J, with 12 bases between. The CDR3 totals 14 residues. Looked up from germline, CDR1 is KGHSH and CDR2 is LQKENI. The CDR3 DNA follows: TGTGCCAGCTCACCCGGCAGGGACGCTGAAAAACTGTTTTTT. It translates to CASSPGRDAEKLFF.